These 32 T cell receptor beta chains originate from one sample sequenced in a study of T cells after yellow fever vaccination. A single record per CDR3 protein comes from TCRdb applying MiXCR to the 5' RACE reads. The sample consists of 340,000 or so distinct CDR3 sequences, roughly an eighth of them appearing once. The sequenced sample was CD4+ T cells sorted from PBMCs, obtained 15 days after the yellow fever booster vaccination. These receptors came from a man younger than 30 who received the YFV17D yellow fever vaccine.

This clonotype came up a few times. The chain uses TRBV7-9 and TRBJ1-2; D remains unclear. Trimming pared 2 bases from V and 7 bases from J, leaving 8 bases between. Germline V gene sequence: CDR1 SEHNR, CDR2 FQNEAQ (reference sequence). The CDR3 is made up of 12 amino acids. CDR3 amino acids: CASSLLSSGYTF. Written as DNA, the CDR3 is TGTGCCAGCAGCTTACTTAGTAGTGGCTACACCTTC.

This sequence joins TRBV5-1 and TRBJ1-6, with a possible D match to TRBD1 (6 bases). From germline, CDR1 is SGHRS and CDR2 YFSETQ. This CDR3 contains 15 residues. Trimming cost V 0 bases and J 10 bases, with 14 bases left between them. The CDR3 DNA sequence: TGCGCCAGCAGCTTGGGTGGCCAGGGGAGATCACCCCTCCACTTT. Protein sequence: CASSLGGQGRSPLHF.

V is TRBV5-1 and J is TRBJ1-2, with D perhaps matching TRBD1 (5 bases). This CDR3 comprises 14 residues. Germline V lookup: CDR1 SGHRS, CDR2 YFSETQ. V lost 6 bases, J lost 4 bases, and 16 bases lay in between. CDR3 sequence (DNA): TGCGCCAGCACCCCGGGGACGGACGCCTATGGCTACACCTTC. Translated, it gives CASTPGTDAYGYTF.

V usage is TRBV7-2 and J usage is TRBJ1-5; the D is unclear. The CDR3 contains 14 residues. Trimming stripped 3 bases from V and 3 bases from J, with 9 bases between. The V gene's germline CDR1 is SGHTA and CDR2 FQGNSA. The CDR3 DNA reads TGTGCCAGCAGCTTCGGGCCTACCAATCAGCCCCAGCATTTT. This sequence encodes CASSFGPTNQPQHF.

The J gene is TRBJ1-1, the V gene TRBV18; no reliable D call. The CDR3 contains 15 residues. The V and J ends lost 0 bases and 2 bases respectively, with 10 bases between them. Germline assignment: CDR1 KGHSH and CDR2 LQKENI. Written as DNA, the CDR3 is TGTGCCAGCTCACCACCGGCCGGGAGAAACACTGAAGCTTTCTTT. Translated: CASSPPAGRNTEAFF.

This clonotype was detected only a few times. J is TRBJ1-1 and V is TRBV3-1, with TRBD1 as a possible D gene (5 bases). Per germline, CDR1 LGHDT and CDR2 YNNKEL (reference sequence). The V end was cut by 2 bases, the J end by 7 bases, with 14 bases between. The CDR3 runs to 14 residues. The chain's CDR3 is CASSQNPGTSEAFF. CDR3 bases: TGTGCCAGCAGCCAAAACCCCGGGACCAGTGAAGCTTTCTTT.

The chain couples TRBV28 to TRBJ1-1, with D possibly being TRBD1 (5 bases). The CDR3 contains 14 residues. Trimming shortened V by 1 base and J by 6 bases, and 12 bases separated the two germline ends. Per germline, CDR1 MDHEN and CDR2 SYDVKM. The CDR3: CASSLLGAYSEAFF. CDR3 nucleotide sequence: TGTGCCAGCAGTTTATTAGGGGCGTACTCTGAAGCTTTCTTT.

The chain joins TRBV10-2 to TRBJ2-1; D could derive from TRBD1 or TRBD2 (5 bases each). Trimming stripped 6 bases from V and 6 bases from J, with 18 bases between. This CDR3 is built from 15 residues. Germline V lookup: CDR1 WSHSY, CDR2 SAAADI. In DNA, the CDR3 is TGCGCCAGCAGGGGCCCAGGGTTTGGGGGCAATGAGCAGTTCTTC. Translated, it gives CASRGPGFGGNEQFF.

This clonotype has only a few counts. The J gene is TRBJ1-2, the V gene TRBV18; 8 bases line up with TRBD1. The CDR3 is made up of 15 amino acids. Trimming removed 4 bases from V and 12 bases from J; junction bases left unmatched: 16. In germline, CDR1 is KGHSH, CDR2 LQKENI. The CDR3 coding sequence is TGTGCCAGCTCACGGGGGACAGGCCCGCCTATGATGCACACCTTC. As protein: CASSRGTGPPMMHTF.

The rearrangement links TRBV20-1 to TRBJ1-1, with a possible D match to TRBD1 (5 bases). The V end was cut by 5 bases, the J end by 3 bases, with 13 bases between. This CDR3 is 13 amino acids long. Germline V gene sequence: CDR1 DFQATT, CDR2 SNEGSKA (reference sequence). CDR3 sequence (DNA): TGCAGTGCTCGGGCCGGGACTCACACTGAAGCTTTCTTT. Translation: CSARAGTHTEAFF.

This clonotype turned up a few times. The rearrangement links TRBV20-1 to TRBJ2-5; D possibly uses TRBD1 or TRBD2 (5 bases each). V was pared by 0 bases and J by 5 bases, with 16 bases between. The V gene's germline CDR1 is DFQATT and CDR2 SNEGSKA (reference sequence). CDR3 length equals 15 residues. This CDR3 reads CSARDQLSWGETQYF. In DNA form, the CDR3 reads TGCAGTGCTAGAGATCAGTTGTCCTGGGGGGAGACCCAGTACTTC.

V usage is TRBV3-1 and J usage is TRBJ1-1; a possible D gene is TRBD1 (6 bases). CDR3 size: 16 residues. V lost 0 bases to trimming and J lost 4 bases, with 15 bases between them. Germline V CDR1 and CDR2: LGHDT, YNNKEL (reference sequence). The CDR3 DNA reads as TGTGCCAGCAGCCAAGATCCCCGGGGGCGGATCACTGAAGCTTTCTTT. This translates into CASSQDPRGRITEAFF.

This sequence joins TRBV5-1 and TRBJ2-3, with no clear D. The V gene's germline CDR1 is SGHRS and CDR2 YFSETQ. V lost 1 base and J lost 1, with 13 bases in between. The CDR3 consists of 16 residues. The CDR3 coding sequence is TGCGCCAGCAGCTTGTTTCCGACTCAAGGCACAGATACGCAGTATTTT. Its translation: CASSLFPTQGTDTQYF.

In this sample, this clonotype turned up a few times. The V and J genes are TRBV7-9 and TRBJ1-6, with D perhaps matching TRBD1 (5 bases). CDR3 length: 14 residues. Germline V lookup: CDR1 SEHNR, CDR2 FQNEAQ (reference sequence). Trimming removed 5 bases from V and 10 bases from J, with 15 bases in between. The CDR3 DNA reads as TGTGCCAGCAGCGGTCCCCAGGGACGCTCACCCCTCCACTTT. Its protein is CASSGPQGRSPLHF.

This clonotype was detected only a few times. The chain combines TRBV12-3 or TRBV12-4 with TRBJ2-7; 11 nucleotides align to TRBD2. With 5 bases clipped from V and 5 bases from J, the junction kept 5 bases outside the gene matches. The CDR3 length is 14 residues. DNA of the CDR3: TGTGCCAGCAGTACTAGCGGGGGCACAAACGAGCAGTACTTC. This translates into CASSTSGGTNEQYF.

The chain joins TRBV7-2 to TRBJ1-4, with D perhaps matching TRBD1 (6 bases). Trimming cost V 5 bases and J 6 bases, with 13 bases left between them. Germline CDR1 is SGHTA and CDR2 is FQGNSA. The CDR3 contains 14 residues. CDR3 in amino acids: CASSVGQPHEKLFF. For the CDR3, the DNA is TGTGCCAGCAGCGTTGGACAGCCCCATGAAAAACTGTTTTTT.

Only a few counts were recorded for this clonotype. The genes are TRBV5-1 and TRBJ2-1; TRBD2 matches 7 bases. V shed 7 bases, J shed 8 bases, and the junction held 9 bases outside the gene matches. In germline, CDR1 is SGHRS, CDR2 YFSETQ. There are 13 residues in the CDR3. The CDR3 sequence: CASGYSGQDEQFF. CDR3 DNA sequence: TGCGCCAGCGGCTATAGCGGGCAGGATGAGCAGTTCTTC.

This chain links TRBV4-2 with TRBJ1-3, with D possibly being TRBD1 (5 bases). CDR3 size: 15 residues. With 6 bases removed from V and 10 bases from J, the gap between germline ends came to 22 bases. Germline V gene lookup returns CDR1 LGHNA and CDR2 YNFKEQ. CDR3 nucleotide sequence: TGTGCCAGCAGTCCAGGCAGGGAACGGCTAGCGACCATATATTTT. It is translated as CASSPGRERLATIYF.

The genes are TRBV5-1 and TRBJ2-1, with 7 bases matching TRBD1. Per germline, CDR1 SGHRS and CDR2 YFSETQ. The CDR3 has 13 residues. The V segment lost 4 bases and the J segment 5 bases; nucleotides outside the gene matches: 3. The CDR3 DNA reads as TGCGCCAGCAGCCGGGACAGTAACAATGAGCAGTTCTTC. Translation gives CASSRDSNNEQFF. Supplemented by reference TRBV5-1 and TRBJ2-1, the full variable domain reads KAGVTQTPRYLIKTRGQQVTLSCSPISGHRSVSWYQQTPGQGLQFLFEYFSETQRNKGNFPGRFSGRQFSNSRSEMNVSTLELGDSALYLCASSRDSNNEQFFGPGTRLTVL.

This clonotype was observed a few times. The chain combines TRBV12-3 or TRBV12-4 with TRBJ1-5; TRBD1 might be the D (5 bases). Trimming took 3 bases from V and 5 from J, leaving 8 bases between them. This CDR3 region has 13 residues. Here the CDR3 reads CASSFGQDQPQHF. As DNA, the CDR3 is TGTGCCAGCAGTTTTGGACAAGATCAGCCCCAGCATTTT.

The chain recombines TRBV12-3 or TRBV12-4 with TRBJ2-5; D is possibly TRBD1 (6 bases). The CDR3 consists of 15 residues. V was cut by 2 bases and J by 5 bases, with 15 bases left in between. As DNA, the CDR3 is TGTGCCAGCAGTTTACTTACAGGGAGTCGGGAGACCCAGTACTTC. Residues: CASSLLTGSRETQYF.

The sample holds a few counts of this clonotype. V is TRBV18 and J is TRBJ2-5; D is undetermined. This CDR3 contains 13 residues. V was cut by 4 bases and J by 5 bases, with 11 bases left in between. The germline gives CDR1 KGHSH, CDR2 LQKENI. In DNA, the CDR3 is TGTGCCAGCTCACTCTTCGGCAAGGAGACCCAGTACTTC. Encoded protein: CASSLFGKETQYF.

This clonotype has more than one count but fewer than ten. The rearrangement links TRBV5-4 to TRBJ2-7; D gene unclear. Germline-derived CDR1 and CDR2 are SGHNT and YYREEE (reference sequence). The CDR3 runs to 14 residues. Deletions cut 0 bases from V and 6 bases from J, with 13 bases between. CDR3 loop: CASSLAVGSIEQYV. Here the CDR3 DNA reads TGTGCCAGCAGCTTGGCCGTTGGCAGTATCGAGCAGTACGTC.

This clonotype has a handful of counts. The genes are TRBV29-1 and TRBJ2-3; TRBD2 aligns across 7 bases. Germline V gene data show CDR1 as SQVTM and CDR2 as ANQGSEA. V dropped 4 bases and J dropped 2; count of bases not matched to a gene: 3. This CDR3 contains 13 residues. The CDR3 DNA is TGCAGCGTTGCTCGGGAGGTCACAGATACGCAGTATTTT. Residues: CSVAREVTDTQYF.

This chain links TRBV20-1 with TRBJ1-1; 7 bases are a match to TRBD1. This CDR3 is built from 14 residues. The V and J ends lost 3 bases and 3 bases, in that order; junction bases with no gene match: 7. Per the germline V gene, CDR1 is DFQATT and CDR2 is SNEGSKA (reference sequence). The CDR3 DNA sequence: TGCAGTGCTAGTGGGGACAGACCGTACACTGAAGCTTTCTTT. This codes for CSASGDRPYTEAFF.

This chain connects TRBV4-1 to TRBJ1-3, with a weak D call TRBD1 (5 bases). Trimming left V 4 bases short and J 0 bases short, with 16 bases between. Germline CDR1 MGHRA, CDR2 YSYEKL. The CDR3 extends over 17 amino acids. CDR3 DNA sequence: TGCGCCAGCAGCCGACAGCTGGTGACTCGCTCTGGAAACACCATATATTTT. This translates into CASSRQLVTRSGNTIYF.

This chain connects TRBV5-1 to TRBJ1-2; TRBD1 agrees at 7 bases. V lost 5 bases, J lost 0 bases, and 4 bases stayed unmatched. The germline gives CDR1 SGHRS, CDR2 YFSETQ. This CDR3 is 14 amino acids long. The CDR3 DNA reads TGCGCCAGCAGTGGACAGGATCCTAACTATGGCTACACCTTC. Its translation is CASSGQDPNYGYTF.

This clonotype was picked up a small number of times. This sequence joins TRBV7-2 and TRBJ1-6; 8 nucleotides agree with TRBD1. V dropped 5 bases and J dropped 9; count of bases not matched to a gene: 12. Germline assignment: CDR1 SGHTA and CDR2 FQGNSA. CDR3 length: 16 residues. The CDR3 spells CASSIERTGFGSPLHF. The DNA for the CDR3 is TGTGCCAGCAGCATCGAGAGGACAGGGTTTGGTTCACCCCTCCACTTT.

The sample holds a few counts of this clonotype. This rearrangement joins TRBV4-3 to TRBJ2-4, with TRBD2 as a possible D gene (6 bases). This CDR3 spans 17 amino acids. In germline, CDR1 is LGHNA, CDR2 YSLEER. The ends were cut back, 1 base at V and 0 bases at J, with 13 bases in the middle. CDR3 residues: CASSQVFGGRAKNIQYF. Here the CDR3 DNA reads TGCGCCAGCAGCCAAGTTTTTGGAGGGAGAGCCAAAAACATTCAGTACTTC.

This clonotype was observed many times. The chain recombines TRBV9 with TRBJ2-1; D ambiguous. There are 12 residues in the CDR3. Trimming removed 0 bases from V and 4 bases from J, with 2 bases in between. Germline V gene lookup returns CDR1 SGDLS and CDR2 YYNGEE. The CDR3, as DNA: TGTGCCAGCAGCGTAGGGTACAATGAGCAGTTCTTC. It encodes CASSVGYNEQFF.

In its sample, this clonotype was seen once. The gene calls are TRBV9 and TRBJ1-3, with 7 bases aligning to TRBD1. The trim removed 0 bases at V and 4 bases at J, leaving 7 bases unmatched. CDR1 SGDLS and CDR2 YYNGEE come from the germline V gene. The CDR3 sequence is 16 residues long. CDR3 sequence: CASSVDEGAPGNTIYF. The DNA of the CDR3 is TGTGCCAGCAGCGTAGATGAGGGGGCCCCGGGAAACACCATATATTTT.

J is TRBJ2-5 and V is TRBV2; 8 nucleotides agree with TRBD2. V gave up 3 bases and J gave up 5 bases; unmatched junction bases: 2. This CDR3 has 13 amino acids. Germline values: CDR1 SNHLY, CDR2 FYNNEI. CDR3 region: CASSDVAGETQYF. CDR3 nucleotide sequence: TGTGCCAGCAGTGACGTAGCGGGGGAGACCCAGTACTTC.